A single sample is the source of the 22 T cell receptor beta chains below, sequenced in a study of CD8+ T cells in alopecia areata. Reverse transcription of extracted RNA yielded cDNA, which provided the sequencing template. Clones were sequenced by immunoSEQ multiplex PCR, and TCRdb holds only the in-frame ones, with some missing. In total the sample includes 3,500 to 4,000 clones, none of them seen once. Sorting used CD4, CD8alpha, NKG2D, NKG2ACE and other markers on pooled cutaneous lymph node cells. Sample: CD8+ T cells sorted from a lymph node. These receptors came from a C3H/HeJ mouse with alopecia areata. As its MHC haplotype, the strain has H2-k.

This clone was observed a handful of times. Mouse gene names and germline throughout. From the germline J gene comes the end of the CDR3, since the read stops 4 residues before it. The chain uses TRBV29 and TRBJ1-2, with a tentative D call TRBD1 (5 bases). This CDR3 is 14 amino acids long. V lost 0 bases and J lost 1, with 6 bases in between. Germline V gene sequence: CDR1 MSHET, CDR2 SYDVDS. CDR3 in amino acids: CASSLSTENSDYTF. CDR3 DNA (partial): TGTGCTAGCAGTTTATCGACAGAAAACTCC.

This clone was detected many times. Gene names are the mouse ones. The read is 4 residues too short to cover the CDR3 end, so that end is filled in from the germline J gene. The chain recombines TRBV13-3 with TRBJ1-2, with TRBD1 identical over 7 bases. The CDR3 loop spans 14 amino acids. Germline CDR1 is NNHDY and CDR2 is SYVADS. The V gene end was trimmed by 4 bases and the J gene end by 0 bases; junction bases not matched to a gene: 3. This CDR3 reads CASSHRGTNSDYTF. The sequenced part of the CDR3 DNA is TGTGCCAGCAGTCACAGGGGAACAAACTCC.

This clone is medium-sized. Gene names are the mouse ones. The CDR3 end lies 4 residues beyond the end of the read and is filled in from the germline J gene. The V gene is TRBV13-2, the J gene TRBJ2-3; 8 bases are a match to TRBD1. This CDR3 spans 17 amino acids. CDR1 is NNHNN, CDR2 SYGAGS, per germline (reference sequence). V gave up 1 base and J gave up 0 bases; unmatched junction bases: 7. The sequenced part of the CDR3 DNA is TGTGCCAGCGGTGATTTACAGGGGGTCTCTAGTGCAGAA. Translated: CASGDLQGVSSAE. The complete CDR3 protein is CASGDLQGVSSAETLYF.

This clone has a count of ten or more. All gene names here are mouse names. The observed sequence ends 4 residues before the CDR3 terminus, with the missing tail filled in from the germline J gene. This chain connects TRBV1 to TRBJ2-1, with 10 bases identical to TRBD2. Germline-derived CDR1 and CDR2 are NSQYPW and LRSPGD (reference sequence). The CDR3 totals 16 residues. V lost 0 bases to trimming and J lost 4 bases; unmatched junction nucleotides: 3. CDR3 loop: CTCSADEDWGYAEQFF. Incomplete CDR3 DNA: TGCACCTGCAGTGCAGATGAGGACTGGGGGTATGCT.

This clone ranks as medium-sized. Mouse germline and gene names are used. Partial CDR3 DNA: TGTGCCAGCAGTCGACAGGGTGGGGAC. It translates to CASSRQGGD. The whole CDR3 region reads CASSRQGGDTQYF. V and J are TRBV14 and TRBJ2-5; 7 nucleotides align to TRBD1. With the read ending 4 residues before the CDR3 end, the germline J gene is used to fill in that end. Germline V lookup: CDR1 SGHDT, CDR2 FRDEAV. The CDR3 runs to 13 residues.

There are a few counts of this clone. Genes here carry mouse names. The read ends 4 residues early relative to the CDR3; the germline J gene fills the gap. This chain links TRBV4 with TRBJ2-3; 11 bases agree with TRBD2. V shed 5 bases, J shed 1 base, and the junction held 2 bases outside the gene matches. The CDR3 is made up of 15 amino acids. The germline CDR1 and CDR2 sequences are LGHDT and YNNKQL (reference sequence). CDR3 bases read: TGTGCCAGCAGCCGGGACTGGGGGCGTGCAGAA. Translated, it gives CASSRDWGRAE. The whole CDR3 sequence reads CASSRDWGRAETLYF.

By sample fraction, this clone is medium-sized. The gene symbols are mouse symbols. The CDR3 here is CASSPDRSAETLYF. Incomplete CDR3 DNA: TGTGCCAGCAGTCCGGACAGAAGTGCAGAA. The rearrangement joins TRBV13-1 to TRBJ2-3, with D possibly TRBD1 on 6 matching bases. The CDR3 end falls 4 residues outside the read, so it is completed with the germline J gene. Germline V gene data show CDR1 as NSHNY and CDR2 as SYGAGN. Trimming stripped 4 bases from V and 0 bases from J, with 9 bases between. The length of the CDR3 is 14 residues.

This clone was picked up many times. The genes and germline here are from mouse. CDR3 DNA, as far as it was read: TGTGCCAGCAGTTCCGGACTGGGGGGGGGAGGAGAA. Translation: CASSSGLGGGGE. The whole CDR3 is CASSSGLGGGGETLYF. The rearrangement joins TRBV19 to TRBJ2-3, with 12 bases lining up with TRBD2. The read gets to within 4 residues of the CDR3 end, and the germline J gene fills in the rest. The CDR3 runs 16 residues. CDR1 and CDR2 (germline): FNHDT, SITEND (reference sequence).

This clone was counted at least ten times. An end of the junction does not agree with germline; a read error may underlie this. Mouse names are used for the genes. The read comes to an end 4 residues before the CDR3 does, leaving the germline J gene to fill in the end. V gene TRBV29 combines with J gene TRBJ2-3, with 11 bases fitting TRBD1. The CDR3 length is 15 residues. The germline V gene encodes CDR1 MSHET and CDR2 SYDVDS. The CDR3 DNA, read in part, is TGTGCTAACAGTTTAGGGGACAGGGGGGCAGAA. Residues: CANSLGDRGAE. The full CDR3 is CANSLGDRGAETLYF.

By sample share, this clone is medium-sized. The gene symbols are mouse symbols. The observed sequence ends 4 residues before the CDR3 terminus, with the missing tail filled in from the germline J gene. The chain employs TRBV1 and TRBJ2-7; D not certain. The CDR3 has 12 amino acids. The germline V gene encodes CDR1 NSQYPW and CDR2 LRSPGD (reference sequence). CDR3 region: CTCSADRYEQYF. The CDR3 bases that were read are TGCACCTGCAGTGCAGACAGGTAT. Based on the CDR3 plus reference TRBV1 and TRBJ2-7, the full variable domain is VTLLEQNPRWRLVPRGQAVNLRCILKNSQYPWMSWYQQDLQKQLQWLFTLRSPGDKEVKSLPGADYLATRVTDTELRLQVANMSQGRTLYCTCSADRYEQYFGPGTRLTVL.

By share, this clone ranks as medium-sized. Gene names follow the mouse nomenclature. The CDR3 end lies 4 residues beyond the end of the read and is filled in from the germline J gene. This sequence joins TRBV14 and TRBJ2-3, with TRBD2 identical over 9 bases. Germline CDR1 and CDR2: SGHDT and FRDEAV. V lost 5 bases, J lost 0 bases, and 7 bases stayed unmatched. This CDR3 has 16 amino acids. Here the CDR3 reads CASRLGTGSSAETLYF. CDR3 DNA, as far as it was read: TGTGCCAGCAGACTTGGGACTGGGTCTAGTGCAGAA.

This clone came up many times. The gene names given are mouse names. The read terminates 4 residues before the CDR3 end, so the remaining end is supplied by the germline J gene. The V call is TRBV19, the J call TRBJ2-7; no reliable D call. The CDR3 has 13 amino acids. Germline loops: CDR1 FNHDT, CDR2 SITEND (reference sequence). Trimming took 3 bases from V and 0 from J, leaving 7 bases between them. The CDR3 here is CASSTQSSYEQYF. CDR3 bases read: TGTGCCAGCAGTACGCAGAGCTCCTAT.

This clone was found many times. Gene names follow the mouse nomenclature. The observed sequence ends 4 residues before the CDR3 terminus, with the missing tail filled in from the germline J gene. The chain is built from TRBV19 and TRBJ2-7; 11 nucleotides line up with TRBD1. Germline V gene data show CDR1 as FNHDT and CDR2 as SITEND (reference sequence). This CDR3 is 15 amino acids long. Losses at the gene ends were 3 bases for V and 3 bases for J; bases not matched to a gene: 5. CDR3 DNA (partial): TGTGCCAGCAGTAGGCGGGACAGGGGGGTCTAT. Translation: CASSRRDRGVY. The whole CDR3 reads CASSRRDRGVYEQYF. Drawing the rest from reference TRBV19 and TRBJ2-7, the complete variable domain is GGIITQTPKFLIGQEGQKLTLKCQQNFNHDTMYWYRQDSGKGLRLIYYSITENDLQKGDLSEGYDASREKKSSFSLTVTSAQKNEMAVFLCASSRRDRGVYEQYFGPGTRLTVL.

This clone was detected ten times or more. Gene and germline names: mouse. The CDR3 is cut off 4 residues early in the read; its end comes from the germline J gene. The V and J genes are TRBV13-1 and TRBJ1-1, with D perhaps matching TRBD1 (5 bases). Trimming removed 0 bases at V and 0 bases at J, with 6 bases between. CDR1 and CDR2 (germline): NSHNY, SYGAGN. The CDR3 runs 14 residues. The CDR3 loop is CASSDGTTNTEVFF. Partial CDR3 DNA: TGTGCCAGCAGTGATGGGACAACAAACACA.

This clone was detected many times. Germline and genes: mouse. The same CDR3 arises from other DNA sequences in this sample as well. This CDR3 reads CTCSAGGNYAEQFF. CDR3 DNA (partial): TGCACCTGCAGTGCAGGAGGGAACTATGCT. V and J are TRBV1 and TRBJ2-1; D unclear. From the germline J gene comes the end of the CDR3, since the read stops 4 residues before it. Germline assignment: CDR1 NSQYPW and CDR2 LRSPGD (reference sequence). The CDR3 runs to 14 residues. Trimming took off 1 base at V and 1 base at J, with 5 bases between the two ends.

Remarks on this clone: Gene names and germline match the mouse. The read terminates 4 residues before the CDR3 end, so the remaining end is supplied by the germline J gene. The same CDR3 can be traced to other DNA sequences in this sample. The chain employs TRBV13-1 and TRBJ2-7; D remains unclear. The germline V gene has CDR1 NSHNY and CDR2 SYGAGN. The CDR3 length is 13 residues. The V and J ends lost 0 bases and 2 bases respectively, with 6 bases between them. The CDR3 protein is CASSDDFTYEQYF. CDR3 DNA (partial): TGTGCCAGCAGTGATGACTTTACCTAT.

This clone has at least ten counts. All gene names here are mouse names. The read finishes 4 residues shy of the CDR3 end, and the germline J gene is used to complete it. The chain links TRBV1 to TRBJ2-3; 10 bases are shared with TRBD2. Germline trimming cut 0 bases from V and 4 bases from J; bases unmatched to any gene: 10. The germline V gene encodes CDR1 NSQYPW and CDR2 LRSPGD (reference sequence). This CDR3 is 18 amino acids long. The CDR3: CTCSADLDWGSSTETLYF. The sequenced CDR3 bases are TGCACCTGCAGTGCAGATCTGGACTGGGGGTCTAGTACAGAA.

This clone was counted many times. Gene names are the mouse ones. This CDR3 reads CASSPGTGYAEQFF. CDR3 DNA (partial): TGTGCCAGCAGTCCCGGGACAGGGTATGCT. The chain combines TRBV14 with TRBJ2-1, with 9 bases lining up with TRBD1. The CDR3 end falls 4 residues outside the read, so it is completed with the germline J gene. The V and J ends lost 4 bases and 4 bases, in that order; junction bases with no gene match: 3. The CDR3 is 14 amino acids. The germline V gene encodes CDR1 SGHDT and CDR2 FRDEAV. The full variable domain, rest sourced from reference TRBV14 and TRBJ2-1, is EAGVTQSPRYAVLQEGQAVSFWCDPISGHDTLYWYQQPRDQGPQLLVYFRDEAVIDNSQLPSDRFSAVRPKGTNSTLKIQSAKQGDTATYLCASSPGTGYAEQFFGPGTRLTVL.

This clone was seen ten or more times. Germline and genes: mouse. The DNA ends 3 residues before the CDR3 does, and the rest of the CDR3 is filled in from the germline J gene. The chain employs TRBV13-3 and TRBJ1-6, with TRBD1 identical over 8 bases. TRBJ1-6 is filed as an ORF, its function uncertain. V lost 4 bases and J lost 4; bases outside the gene matches: 1. Looked up from germline, CDR1 is NNHDY and CDR2 is SYVADS. The CDR3 has 14 amino acids. The covered CDR3 bases are TGTGCCAGCAGTTACAGGGGGTATAATTCGCCC. Translated: CASSYRGYNSP. The full CDR3 is CASSYRGYNSPLYF.

In this sample, this clone is medium-sized. Mouse germline and gene names are used. The read ends 4 residues shy of where the CDR3 ends; the end is completed using the germline J gene. The sample carries other DNA sequences with the same CDR3. V usage is TRBV14 and J usage is TRBJ2-7; 11 bases map to TRBD2. The CDR3 is 15 residues long. V gave up 4 bases and J gave up 0 bases; unmatched junction bases: 3. Germline V gives CDR1 SGHDT, CDR2 FRDEAV. The DNA read from the CDR3 is TGTGCCAGCAGTCCCGGGACTGGGGGCTCCTAT. This gives the protein CASSPGTGGSY. The entire CDR3 reads CASSPGTGGSYEQYF.

This clone was detected many times. Gene names and germline refer to mouse. The CDR3 extends 4 residues past the end of the read, so its final part is completed from the germline J gene. This sequence joins TRBV13-2 and TRBJ2-1, with D perhaps matching TRBD1 (6 bases). The V and J ends lost 0 bases and 3 bases respectively, with 7 bases between them. Germline V lookup: CDR1 NNHNN, CDR2 SYGAGS (reference sequence). This CDR3 has 14 amino acids. The CDR3 region is CASGDADSYAEQFF. CDR3 bases read: TGTGCCAGCGGTGATGCGGACAGCTATGCT.

With respect to this clone: Genes and germline are mouse. Sequencing ends 4 residues short of the CDR3 end; the germline J gene provides the rest. The rearrangement joins TRBV2 to TRBJ2-1; TRBD1 agrees at 10 bases. Germline lookup yields CDR1 LGHNA and CDR2 YSYQKL. V gave up 0 bases and J gave up 6 bases; unmatched junction bases: 2. The CDR3 runs to 15 residues. The covered CDR3 bases are TGTGCCAGCAGCCAAGAGCGGGACAGGGGTGCT. Its translation: CASSQERDRGA. The full-length CDR3 reads as CASSQERDRGAEQFF.